This entry concerns a single T cell receptor beta chain. V lost 4 bases, J lost 1 base, and 5 bases stayed unmatched. The CDR3 loop spans 15 amino acids. Germline V gene sequence: CDR1 SGHKS, CDR2 YYEKEE (reference sequence). These data are taken from a study of blood T cell repertoires in COVID-19. The repertoire was sequenced with immunoSEQ multiplex PCR; TCRdb's copy has only in-frame clones and lacks some. The data hold about 100,000 clones, with around four fifths observed a single time. The sequence was collected from an older man with active or convalescent COVID-19. Material for sequencing was peripheral blood. The chain carries TRBV5-5 and TRBJ1-1, with TRBD1 identical over 9 bases. The CDR3 sequence: CASSIGDRANTEAFF. CDR3 in DNA: TGTGCCAGCAGCATAGGGGACAGGGCGAACACTGAAGCTTTCTTT.